Listed here are 12 T cell receptor beta chains from one sample, sequenced in a study of shared clonotypes between healthy human individuals. Using immunoSEQ multiplex PCR, the repertoire was profiled, and TCRdb retains in-frame clones only, with some absent. Of just over 2,000,000 clones in the sample, around 96% were seen once. Naive-designated CD8 cells lacked CD45RO, were positively enriched for CCR7, and omitted terminally differentiated effector memory CD45RA+ cells. Sequenced input: naive CD8+ T cells sorted from blood. All receptors come from a man aged 18 to 29 in good health.

The chain carries TRBV30 and TRBJ2-1; 10 bases line up with TRBD2. The V segment lost 0 bases and the J segment 4 bases; nucleotides outside the gene matches: 6. The CDR3 spans 16 residues. Germline V CDR1 and CDR2: GTSNPN, SVGIG (reference sequence). The CDR3 sequence: CAWSVGSGRFYNEQFF. The CDR3, as DNA: TGTGCCTGGAGTGTGGGTAGCGGGAGGTTTTACAATGAGCAGTTCTTC.

With regard to this clone: Within the sample, other DNA sequences also encode this same CDR3. This chain links TRBV27 with TRBJ2-7; D remains ambiguous. Germline CDR1 MNHEY, CDR2 SMNVEV (reference sequence). V was shortened by 6 bases and J by 2 bases, with 8 bases between the two germline ends. The CDR3 runs 12 residues. The CDR3 region has the DNA TGTGCCAGCAGCCCGGACGCCTACGAGCAGTACTTC. Translated, it gives CASSPDAYEQYF.

This clone was picked up a small number of times. The chain carries TRBV10-2 and TRBJ2-3; possibly TRBD2 for D (6 bases). Trimming removed 8 bases at V and 6 bases at J, with 15 bases between. Germline CDR1 reads WSHSY; CDR2 reads SAAADI. The CDR3 extends over 13 amino acids. CDR3 residues: CASARDSPDTQYF. The CDR3, as DNA: TGCGCCAGCGCCCGGGACTCGCCCGATACGCAGTATTTT.

This rearrangement joins TRBV13 to TRBJ2-5; D gene uncertain. The CDR3 is 13 residues long. Germline V lookup: CDR1 PRHDT, CDR2 FYEKMQ (reference sequence). V was shortened by 2 bases and J by 5 bases, with 9 bases between the two germline ends. CDR3 protein: CASSLSILETQYF. CDR3 nucleotide sequence: TGTGCCAGCAGCTTAAGTATCCTGGAGACCCAGTACTTC.

J is TRBJ2-1 and V is TRBV6-6, with 8 bases lining up with TRBD1. CDR3 length: 16 amino acids. Germline V gene data show CDR1 as MNHNY and CDR2 as SVGAGI (reference sequence). Losses at the gene ends were 0 bases for V and 2 bases for J; bases not matched to a gene: 3. The CDR3 sequence is CASSYSGQATYNEQFF. CDR3 nucleotide sequence: TGTGCCAGCAGTTACTCGGGACAGGCTACCTACAATGAGCAGTTCTTC.

The V gene is TRBV7-3, the J gene TRBJ1-6; D possibly corresponds to TRBD1 (6 bases). Deletions cut 5 bases from V and 5 bases from J, with 10 bases between. The CDR3 spans 14 residues. Per the germline V gene, CDR1 is SGHTA and CDR2 is FQGTGA. Written as DNA, the CDR3 is TGTGCCAGCAGCGCTACAGGGAATAATTCACCCCTCCACTTT. Translation gives CASSATGNNSPLHF.

The rearrangement uses TRBV13 and TRBJ2-7, with 10 bases aligning to TRBD2. Per the germline V gene, CDR1 is PRHDT and CDR2 is FYEKMQ (reference sequence). CDR3 length equals 16 residues. With 1 base clipped from V and 6 bases from J, the junction kept 9 bases outside the gene matches. As DNA, the CDR3 is TGTGCCAGCAGCTTAGCCGAACTAGCGGGGAACACCGAGCAGTACTTC. It encodes CASSLAELAGNTEQYF.

J is TRBJ2-7 and V is TRBV28, with D perhaps TRBD2 (6 bases). The CDR3 runs 17 residues. Germline values: CDR1 MDHEN, CDR2 SYDVKM. V dropped 10 bases and J dropped 0 bases, with 25 bases sitting between them. CDR3 DNA: TGTGCCACCCTATCCCTCCGGGACTCCCAAAGCTCCTACGAGCAGTACTTC. Translation gives CATLSLRDSQSSYEQYF.

The chain has TRBV10-2 and TRBJ2-1, with 8 bases identical to TRBD2. The CDR3 has 15 amino acids. CDR1 WSHSY and CDR2 SAAADI come from the germline V gene. The ends lost 3 bases at V and 9 bases at J; junction bases unmatched: 10. CDR3 sequence reads: CASSDLTGGPFEQFF. Here the CDR3 DNA reads TGCGCCAGCAGTGACCTGACGGGGGGGCCGTTTGAGCAGTTCTTC.

The chain uses TRBV9 and TRBJ2-5, with 7 bases fitting TRBD1. V trimming: 0 bases; J trimming: 1 base; junction bases outside the gene matches: 6. The CDR3 has 16 amino acids. CDR1 is SGDLS and CDR2 is YYNGEE in the germline V gene. The CDR3 DNA is TGTGCCAGCAGCGTAGAGGCAGGGGGAAGCCAAGAGACCCAGTACTTC. This sequence encodes CASSVEAGGSQETQYF.

The chain joins TRBV7-9 to TRBJ1-5; TRBD1 matches at 7 bases. Germline V gives CDR1 SEHNR, CDR2 FQNEAQ (reference sequence). CDR3 length equals 14 residues. The V gene end was trimmed by 5 bases and the J gene end by 6 bases; junction bases not matched to a gene: 7. The CDR3 nucleotides read TGTGCCAGCAGCCGGGACAGTGCCACTCAGCCCCAGCATTTT. This encodes CASSRDSATQPQHF. Variable domain in full (rest from reference TRBV7-9 and TRBJ1-5): DTGVSQNPRHKITKRGQNVTFRCDPISEHNRLYWYRQTLGQGPEFLTYFQNEAQLEKSRLLSDRFSAERPKGSFSTLEIQRTEQGDSAMYLCASSRDSATQPQHFGDGTRLSIL.

Of note for this clone: An end of the junction does not agree with germline; a read error may underlie this. The chain employs TRBV7-7 and TRBJ2-7, with no clear D. Germline lookup yields CDR1 SSHAT and CDR2 FNYEAQ (reference sequence). This CDR3 contains 13 residues. The DNA for the CDR3 is TGTGCTAGCAGCCAAAACAACCGGTACGAGCAGTACTTC. Its translation: CASSQNNRYEQYF.